This T cell receptor beta chain was recorded in a study of blood T cell repertoires in COVID-19. Across the study: COVID-19 samples, acute and convalescent, were from the United States, Italy and Spain. The analysed material was cDNA or gDNA that came from T cells, B-cell-depleted T cells, or PBMCs.

V lost 7 bases and J lost 8, with 9 bases in between. From germline, CDR1 is SNHLY and CDR2 FYNNEI. The CDR3 is 11 amino acids. Original data processing: Amplification from reference gene primers served as the basis for estimated nucleated cell counts. Measured with immunoSEQ multiplex PCR; TCRdb has only the in-frame clones, and not every one. V, J and clone size are those of that table, while D and trimming were read from the DNA. There are around 130,000 clones in the sample; about 84% occur only once, and more than 10% lies in the top ten. Sequenced input: peripheral blood. The chain carries TRBV2 and TRBJ2-1; tentatively, D is TRBD2 (5 bases). The sequence was collected from a woman aged 55 to 70 with acute or convalescent COVID-19. Here the CDR3 reads CASNKRDEQFF. The DNA of the CDR3 is TGTGCCAGCAATAAGAGGGATGAGCAGTTCTTC.